This entry concerns a single T cell receptor (beta chain). Participants were placed into cohorts based on the clinical history they reported. Authors' analysis steps: Scientists estimated how many nucleated cells there were by amplifying reference gene primers. Produced via immunoSEQ multiplex PCR; TCRdb's table is partial and in-frame only. Clonal size and the V and J genes are those of that table, whereas D and trimming came from the DNA. This table has roughly 74,000 clones, about 89% appearing once. The data derive from a study of blood T cell repertoires in COVID-19. About the study: Researchers got acute and convalescent COVID-19 samples from the United States, Italy and Spain.

Trimming took off 3 bases at V and 1 base at J, with 6 bases between the two ends. Germline V gene data show CDR1 as KGHSH and CDR2 as LQKENI. The CDR3 length is 13 residues. This sequence originates from a woman aged 50 to 60 with acute COVID-19. This chain connects TRBV18 to TRBJ2-5; D unclear. Input material: PBMCs or T cells enriched from blood (not recorded which). CDR3 in amino acids: CASSPDSQETQYF. CDR3 bases: TGTGCCAGCTCACCCGACTCCCAAGAGACCCAGTACTTC.